This TCR beta chain was recorded in a study of blood T cell repertoires in COVID-19. TCRdb's copy holds only in-frame clones and misses some; the assay was immunoSEQ multiplex PCR. This table holds 90,000 to 120,000 clones, around nine tenths found once. From germline, CDR1 is MNHEY and CDR2 SVGAGI. The CDR3 is 14 residues long. V dropped 6 bases and J dropped 3 bases, with 14 bases sitting between them. Sequencing input: peripheral blood. The receptor was isolated from a human donor in a cohort sampled during active COVID-19. V and J are TRBV6-5 and TRBJ1-1; no reliable D call. CDR3 DNA: TGTGCCAGCAGCACCTACGTGAGGGACACTGAAGCTTTCTTT. Translation gives CASSTYVRDTEAFF.